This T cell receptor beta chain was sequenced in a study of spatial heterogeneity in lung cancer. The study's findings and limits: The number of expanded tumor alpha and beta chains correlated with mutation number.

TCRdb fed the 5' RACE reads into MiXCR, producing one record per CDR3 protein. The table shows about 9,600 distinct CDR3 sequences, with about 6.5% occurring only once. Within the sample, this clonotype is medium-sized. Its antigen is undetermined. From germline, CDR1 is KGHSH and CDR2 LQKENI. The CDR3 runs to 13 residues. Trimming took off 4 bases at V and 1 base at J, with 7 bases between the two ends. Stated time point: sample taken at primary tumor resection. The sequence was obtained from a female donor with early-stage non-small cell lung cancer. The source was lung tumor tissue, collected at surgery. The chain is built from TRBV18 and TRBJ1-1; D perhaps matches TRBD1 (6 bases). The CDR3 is CASSRTENTEAFF. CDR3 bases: TGTGCCAGCTCACGGACAGAGAACACTGAAGCTTTCTTT.